This note documents a single TCR beta chain sequence. Treatment denoted: some 19 received Ad26.COV2.S at low or high dose, single or two shots; roughly five received placebo; per-sample allocation not given. Sample collection was performed on day 63 after the first vaccine or placebo injection. This person who donated was an adult of 18-55 years in Boston. This specimen comes from a study of Ad26.COV2.S vaccination and SARS-CoV-2 variants. The overall study: Once, or twice with 56 days between doses, Ad26.COV2.S was given intramuscularly.

The length of the CDR3 is 17 residues. V lost 1 base and J lost 7; bases outside the gene matches: 11. CDR1 and CDR2 (germline): SGDLS, YYNGEE. TCRdb keeps only in-frame clones here, not all; method: immunoSEQ multiplex PCR. The profile shows a few hundred thousand clones, around nine tenths of them singletons. The V and J genes are TRBV9 and TRBJ2-2, with TRBD1 matching over 9 bases. The receptor comes from a person aged 18 to 65 who received the Ad26.COV2.S COVID-19 vaccine or a placebo. Material: peripheral blood, obtained in a trial of Ad26.COV2.S vaccine versus placebo. The CDR3 reads CASSVSGTGGVVGELFF. In nucleotides, the CDR3 is TGTGCCAGCAGCGTATCGGGTACAGGGGGCGTAGTCGGGGAGCTGTTTTTT.